This T cell receptor beta chain is drawn from a study of blood T cell repertoires in COVID-19. Between the trimmed V and J ends, which lost 4 bases and 4 bases, there was a span of 11 bases. This CDR3 comprises 14 residues. Germline-derived CDR1 and CDR2 are LGHDT and YNNKEL (reference sequence). Authors' analysis steps: For nucleated cells, counts were estimated from reference gene primer amplification. Clones were sequenced by immunoSEQ multiplex PCR, and TCRdb holds only the in-frame ones, with some missing. V and J calls and clone size come straight from that table; D and trimming were deduced from the DNA. The sample lists around 100,000 clones, roughly 80% seen once, with 9% to 13% in the top ten.

The J gene is TRBJ1-5, the V gene TRBV3-1 (or the pseudogene TRBV3-2), with unresolved D. The source material was peripheral blood. This sequence originates from a woman in her 70s with acute or convalescent COVID-19. In DNA, the CDR3 is TGTGCCAGCAGCCCATCAGTGCCGAATCAGCCCCAGCATTTT. This gives the protein CASSPSVPNQPQHF.